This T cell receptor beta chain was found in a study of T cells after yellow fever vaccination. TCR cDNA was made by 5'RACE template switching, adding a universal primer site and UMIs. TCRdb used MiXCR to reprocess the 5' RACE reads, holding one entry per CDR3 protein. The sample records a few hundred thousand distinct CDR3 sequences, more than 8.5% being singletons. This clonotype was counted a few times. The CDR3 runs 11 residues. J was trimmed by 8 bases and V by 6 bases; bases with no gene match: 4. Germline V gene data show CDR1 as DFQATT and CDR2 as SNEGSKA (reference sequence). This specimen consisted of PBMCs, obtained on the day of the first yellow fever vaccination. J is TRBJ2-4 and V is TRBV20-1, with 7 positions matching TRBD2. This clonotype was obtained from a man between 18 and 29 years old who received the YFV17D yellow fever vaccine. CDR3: CSARGEHIQYF. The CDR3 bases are TGCAGTGCCCGGGGGGAACACATTCAGTACTTC.